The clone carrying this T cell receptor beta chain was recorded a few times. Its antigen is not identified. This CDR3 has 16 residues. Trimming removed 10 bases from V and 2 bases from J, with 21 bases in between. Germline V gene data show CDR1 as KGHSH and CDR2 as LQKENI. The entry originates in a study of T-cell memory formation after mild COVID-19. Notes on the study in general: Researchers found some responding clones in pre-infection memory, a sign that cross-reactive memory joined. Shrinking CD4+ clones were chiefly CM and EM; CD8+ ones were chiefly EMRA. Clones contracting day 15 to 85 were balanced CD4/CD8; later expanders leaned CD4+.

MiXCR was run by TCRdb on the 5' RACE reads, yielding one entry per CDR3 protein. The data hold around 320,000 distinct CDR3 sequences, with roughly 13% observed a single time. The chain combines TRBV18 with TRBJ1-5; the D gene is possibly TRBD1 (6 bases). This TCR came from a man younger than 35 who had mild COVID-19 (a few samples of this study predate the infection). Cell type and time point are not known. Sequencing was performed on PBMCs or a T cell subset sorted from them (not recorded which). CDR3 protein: CAIPALGGRGNQPQHF. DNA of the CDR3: TGTGCCATCCCGGCTTTGGGGGGCCGGGGCAATCAGCCCCAGCATTTT.